Listed here are 3 T cell receptor beta chains from one sample, sequenced in a study of shared clonotypes between healthy human individuals. The repertoire was sequenced with immunoSEQ multiplex PCR; TCRdb's copy has only in-frame clones and lacks some. The data show about 92,000 clones, approximately 51% seen once. The specimen was PBMCs. Every receptor here comes from a middle-aged woman in good health. Some clones in this sample may be carry-over from other donors' samples.

Points on this clone: This likely stems from a read error, as it lies one base from a far larger clone. This specimen includes other DNA sequences encoding the same CDR3. The gene calls are TRBV7-9 and TRBJ2-5, with 12 positions matching TRBD2. From germline, CDR1 is SEHNR and CDR2 FQNEAQ (reference sequence). The CDR3 is made up of 15 amino acids. The CDR3 protein is CASSDGTSGQETQYF. The CDR3 nucleotides read TGTGCCAGCAGCGACGGGACTAGCGGGCAAGAGACTCAGTACTTC. The entire variable domain, with the rest obtained from reference TRBV7-9 and TRBJ2-5, is as follows: DTGVSQNPRHKITKRGQNVTFRCDPISEHNRLYWYRQTLGQGPEFLTYFQNEAQLEKSRLLSDRFSAERPKGSFSTLEIQRTEQGDSAMYLCASSDGTSGQETQYFGPGTRLLVL.

This clone has ten or more counts. V usage is TRBV29-1 and J usage is TRBJ1-5; the D gene is possibly TRBD1 (5 bases). The ends were cut back, 6 bases at V and 0 bases at J, with 9 bases in the middle. The CDR3 extends over 13 amino acids. The germline gives CDR1 SQVTM, CDR2 ANQGSEA. The CDR3 DNA is TGCAGCGTACAGGAGTTTAGCAATCAGCCCCAGCATTTT. This encodes CSVQEFSNQPQHF.

V usage is TRBV13 and J usage is TRBJ2-5; TRBD1 agrees at 11 bases. The V and J ends lost 3 bases and 4 bases, in that order; junction bases with no gene match: 4. CDR1 PRHDT and CDR2 FYEKMQ come from the germline V gene (reference sequence). The CDR3 runs to 15 residues. The CDR3 spells CASSFYGTGGETQYF. The CDR3 DNA reads as TGTGCCAGCAGCTTCTACGGGACAGGGGGAGAGACCCAGTACTTC.